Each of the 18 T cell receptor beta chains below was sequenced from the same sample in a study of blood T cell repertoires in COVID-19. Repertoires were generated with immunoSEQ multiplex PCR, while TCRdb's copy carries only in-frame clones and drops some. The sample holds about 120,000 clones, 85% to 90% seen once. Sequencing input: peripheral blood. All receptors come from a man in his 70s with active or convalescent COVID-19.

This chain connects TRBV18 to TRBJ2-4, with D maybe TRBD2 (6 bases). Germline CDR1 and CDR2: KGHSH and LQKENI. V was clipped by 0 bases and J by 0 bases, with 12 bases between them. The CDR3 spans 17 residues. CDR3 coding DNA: TGTGCCAGCTCACCACCGAGTAGCGGACTAGCCAAAAACATTCAGTACTTC. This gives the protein CASSPPSSGLAKNIQYF.

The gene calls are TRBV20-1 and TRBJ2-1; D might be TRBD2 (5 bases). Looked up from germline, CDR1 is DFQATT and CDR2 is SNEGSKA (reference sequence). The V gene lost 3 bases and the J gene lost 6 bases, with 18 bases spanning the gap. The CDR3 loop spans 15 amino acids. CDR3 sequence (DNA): TGCAGTGCTAGTTTTAGCGTACACTCGGGCAATGAGCAGTTCTTC. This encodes CSASFSVHSGNEQFF.

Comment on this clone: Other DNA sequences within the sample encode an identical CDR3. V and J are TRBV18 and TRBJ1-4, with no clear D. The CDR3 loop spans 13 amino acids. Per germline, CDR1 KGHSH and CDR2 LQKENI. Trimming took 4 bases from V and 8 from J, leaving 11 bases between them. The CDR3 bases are TGTGCCAGCTCACAGGGAGCAGGAGAAAAACTGTTTTTT. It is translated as CASSQGAGEKLFF. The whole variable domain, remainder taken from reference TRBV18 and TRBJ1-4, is NAGVMQNPRHLVRRRGQEARLRCSPMKGHSHVYWYRQLPEEGLKFMVYLQKENIIDESGMPKERFSAEFPKEGPSILRIQQVVRGDSAAYFCASSQGAGEKLFFGSGTQLSVL.

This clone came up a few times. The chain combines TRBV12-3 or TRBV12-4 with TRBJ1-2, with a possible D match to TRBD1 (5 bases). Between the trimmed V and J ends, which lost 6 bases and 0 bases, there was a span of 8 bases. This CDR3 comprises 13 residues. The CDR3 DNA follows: TGTGCCAGCAGGGAGACAGCTAACTATGGCTACACCTTC. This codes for CASRETANYGYTF.

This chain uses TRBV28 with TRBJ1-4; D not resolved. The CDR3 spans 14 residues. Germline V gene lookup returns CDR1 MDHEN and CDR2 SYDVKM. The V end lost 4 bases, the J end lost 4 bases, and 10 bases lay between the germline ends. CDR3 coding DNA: TGTGCCAGCAGTTCACTACAATTTAATGAAAAACTGTTTTTT. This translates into CASSSLQFNEKLFF.

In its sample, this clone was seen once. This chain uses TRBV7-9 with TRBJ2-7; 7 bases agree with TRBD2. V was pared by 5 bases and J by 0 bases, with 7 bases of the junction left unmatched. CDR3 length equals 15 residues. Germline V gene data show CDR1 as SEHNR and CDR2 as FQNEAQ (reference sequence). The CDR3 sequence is CASSGRASSSYEQYF. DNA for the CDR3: TGTGCCAGCAGCGGGAGGGCCTCGAGCTCCTACGAGCAGTACTTC.

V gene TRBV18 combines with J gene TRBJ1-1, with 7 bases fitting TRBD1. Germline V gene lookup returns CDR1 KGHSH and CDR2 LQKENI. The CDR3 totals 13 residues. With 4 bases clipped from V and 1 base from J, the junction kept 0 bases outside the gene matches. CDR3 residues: CASSRDRNTEAFF. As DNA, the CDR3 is TGTGCCAGCTCACGGGACAGGAACACTGAAGCTTTCTTT.

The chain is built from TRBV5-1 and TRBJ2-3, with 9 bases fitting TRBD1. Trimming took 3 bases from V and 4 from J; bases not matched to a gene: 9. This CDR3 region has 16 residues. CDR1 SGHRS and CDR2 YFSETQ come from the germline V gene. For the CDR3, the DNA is TGCGCCAGCAGCTCCCGGGACAGGGTGGGTGCAGATACGCAGTATTTT. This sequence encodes CASSSRDRVGADTQYF.

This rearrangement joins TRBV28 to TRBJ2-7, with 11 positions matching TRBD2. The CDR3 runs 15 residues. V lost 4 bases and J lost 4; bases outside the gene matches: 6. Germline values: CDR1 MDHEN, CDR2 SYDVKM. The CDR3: CASSSFSGREYEQYF. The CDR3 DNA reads TGTGCCAGCAGTTCTTTTAGCGGGAGGGAATACGAGCAGTACTTC.

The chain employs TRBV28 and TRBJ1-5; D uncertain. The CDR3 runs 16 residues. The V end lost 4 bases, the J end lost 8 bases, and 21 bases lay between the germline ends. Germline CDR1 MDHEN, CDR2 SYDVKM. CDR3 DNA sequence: TGTGCCAGCAGTTCCCTTGAAGACTCGGTGCGGGAGCCCCAGCATTTT. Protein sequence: CASSSLEDSVREPQHF.

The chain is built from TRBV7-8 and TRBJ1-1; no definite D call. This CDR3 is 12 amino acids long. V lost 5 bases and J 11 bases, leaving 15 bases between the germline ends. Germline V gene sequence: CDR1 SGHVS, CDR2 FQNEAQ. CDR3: CASSPSAVGAFF. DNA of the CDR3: TGTGCCAGCAGCCCAAGTGCGGTCGGGGCTTTCTTT.

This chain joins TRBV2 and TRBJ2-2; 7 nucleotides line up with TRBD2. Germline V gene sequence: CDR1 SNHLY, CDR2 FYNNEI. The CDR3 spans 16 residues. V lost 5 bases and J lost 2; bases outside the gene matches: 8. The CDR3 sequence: CASSPPSGTNTGELFF. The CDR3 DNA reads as TGTGCCAGCAGTCCCCCGAGCGGGACTAACACCGGGGAGCTGTTTTTT.

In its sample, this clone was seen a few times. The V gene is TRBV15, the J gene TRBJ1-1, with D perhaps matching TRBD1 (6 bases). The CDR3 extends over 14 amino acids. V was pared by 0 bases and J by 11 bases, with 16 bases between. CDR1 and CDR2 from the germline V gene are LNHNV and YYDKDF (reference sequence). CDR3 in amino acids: CATSRDTAGVVAFF. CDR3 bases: TGTGCCACCAGCAGAGATACCGCAGGGGTGGTGGCTTTCTTT.

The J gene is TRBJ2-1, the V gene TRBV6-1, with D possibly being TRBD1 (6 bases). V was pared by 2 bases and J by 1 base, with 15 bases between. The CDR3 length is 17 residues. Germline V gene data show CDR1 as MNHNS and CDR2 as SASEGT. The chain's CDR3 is CASSESVGTNSYNEQFF. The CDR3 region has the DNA TGTGCCAGCAGTGAAAGTGTCGGGACAAATTCCTACAATGAGCAGTTCTTC.

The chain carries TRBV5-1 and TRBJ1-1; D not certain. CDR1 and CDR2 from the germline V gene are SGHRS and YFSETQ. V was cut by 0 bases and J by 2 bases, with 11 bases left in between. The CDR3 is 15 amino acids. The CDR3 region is CASSLGHGDNTEAFF. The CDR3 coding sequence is TGCGCCAGCAGCTTGGGGCATGGAGATAACACTGAAGCTTTCTTT. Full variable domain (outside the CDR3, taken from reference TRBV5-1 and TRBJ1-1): KAGVTQTPRYLIKTRGQQVTLSCSPISGHRSVSWYQQTPGQGLQFLFEYFSETQRNKGNFPGRFSGRQFSNSRSEMNVSTLELGDSALYLCASSLGHGDNTEAFFGQGTRLTVV.

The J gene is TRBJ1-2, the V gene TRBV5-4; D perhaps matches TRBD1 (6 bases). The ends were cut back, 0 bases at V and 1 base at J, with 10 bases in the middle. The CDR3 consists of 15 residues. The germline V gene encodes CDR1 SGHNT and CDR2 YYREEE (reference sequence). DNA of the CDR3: TGTGCCAGCAGCTTGGCCCCGGGACATAACTATGGCTACACCTTC. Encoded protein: CASSLAPGHNYGYTF.

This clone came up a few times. The CDR3 protein is CASSERGGSNQPQHF. CDR3 in DNA: TGTGCCAGCAGTGAAAGGGGTGGAAGCAATCAGCCCCAGCATTTT. The rearrangement joins TRBV2 to TRBJ1-5; tentative D call: TRBD1 (5 bases). CDR1 is SNHLY and CDR2 is FYNNEI in the germline V gene. This CDR3 region has 15 residues. The V and J ends lost 2 bases and 1 base respectively, with 9 bases between them. The variable domain in full, with the rest retrieved from reference TRBV2 and TRBJ1-5, is EPEVTQTPSHQVTQMGQEVILRCVPISNHLYFYWYRQILGQKVEFLVSFYNNEISEKSEIFDDQFSVERPDGSNFTLKIRSTKLEDSAMYFCASSERGGSNQPQHFGDGTRLSIL.

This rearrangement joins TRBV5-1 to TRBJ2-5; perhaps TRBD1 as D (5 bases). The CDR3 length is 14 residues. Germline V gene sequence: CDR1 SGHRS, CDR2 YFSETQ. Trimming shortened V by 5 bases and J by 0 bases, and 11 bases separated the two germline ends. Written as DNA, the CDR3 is TGCGCCAGCAGTCAAGACAGCTACCAAGAGACCCAGTACTTC. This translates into CASSQDSYQETQYF.